These 17 T cell receptor beta chains share one sample of origin, sequenced in a study of cytomegalovirus exposure and HLA in healthy donors. Assay: immunoSEQ multiplex PCR; the TCRdb copy retains only in-frame clones and omits some. The table records 160,000 or so clones, approximately 86% of them present only once. The sequencing input was PBMCs. These receptors all come from a man younger than 30 in good health and CMV-seropositive.

The chain couples TRBV27 to TRBJ1-1; D is ambiguous. CDR1 and CDR2 (germline): MNHEY, SMNVEV (reference sequence). Between the trimmed V and J ends, which lost 5 bases and 1 base, there was a span of 17 bases. CDR3 size: 16 residues. As DNA, the CDR3 is TGTGCCAGCAGTCCCACACGTGCGGCGGGGAACACTGAAGCTTTCTTT. This gives the protein CASSPTRAAGNTEAFF.

V gene TRBV7-2 combines with J gene TRBJ2-2; 10 bases map to TRBD2. Trimming removed 6 bases from V and 5 bases from J; junction bases left unmatched: 6. The CDR3 contains 15 residues. Per germline, CDR1 SGHTA and CDR2 FQGNSA. This CDR3 reads CASRSVAGGTGELFF. DNA of the CDR3: TGTGCCAGCAGGTCCGTAGCGGGGGGAACCGGGGAGCTGTTTTTT. The full variable domain, in which reference TRBV7-2 and TRBJ2-2 provide the parts outside the CDR3, is GAGVSQSPSNKVTEKGKDVELRCDPISGHTALYWYRQSLGQGLEFLIYFQGNSAPDKSGLPSDRFSAERTGGSVSTLTIQRTQQEDSAVYLCASRSVAGGTGELFFGEGSRLTVL.

V is TRBV5-1 and J is TRBJ1-2; possible D gene TRBD1, 6 bases. Germline assignment: CDR1 SGHRS and CDR2 YFSETQ. This CDR3 region has 15 residues. V lost 4 bases and J lost 8, with 21 bases in between. CDR3 nucleotides: TGCGCCAGCAGCGCCCTACAGGGAGTGGAGAACGGCTACACCTTC. It specifies CASSALQGVENGYTF.

The chain carries TRBV6-5 and TRBJ2-7; 11 nucleotides match TRBD1. The CDR3 loop spans 14 amino acids. Germline-derived CDR1 and CDR2 are MNHEY and SVGAGI. The trim removed 5 bases at V and 4 bases at J, leaving 4 bases unmatched. As DNA, the CDR3 is TGTGCCAGCAGTCCCCGGGACAGGGGGTACGAGCAGTACTTC. Protein: CASSPRDRGYEQYF.

The chain recombines TRBV19 with TRBJ2-7; no clear D gene. Germline lookup yields CDR1 LNHDA and CDR2 SQIVND (reference sequence). Trimming stripped 10 bases from V and 2 bases from J, with 21 bases between. CDR3 length equals 15 residues. CDR3 bases: TGTGCCACCTCAAAACGAGACACGCGCACCTACGAGCAGTACTTC. Protein sequence: CATSKRDTRTYEQYF.

The rearrangement links TRBV7-9 to TRBJ2-2, with D maybe TRBD2 (5 bases). The CDR3 runs 15 residues. Trimming cost V 7 bases and J 1 base, with 13 bases left between them. Per germline, CDR1 SEHNR and CDR2 FQNEAQ (reference sequence). The chain's CDR3 is CASTGERLNTGELFF. DNA for the CDR3: TGTGCCAGCACCGGGGAGCGGTTGAACACCGGGGAGCTGTTTTTT.

A single count supports this clone. The V call is TRBV7-3, the J call TRBJ2-7; no definite D call. V lost 4 bases, J lost 4 bases, and 14 bases lay in between. CDR1 is SGHTA, CDR2 FQGTGA, per germline. This CDR3 contains 14 residues. The CDR3 loop reads CASSCCPEEYEQYF. Here the CDR3 DNA reads TGTGCCAGCAGCTGCTGTCCCGAGGAGTACGAGCAGTACTTC.

The chain has TRBV9 and TRBJ1-6; D is perhaps TRBD1 (6 bases). The CDR3 is 13 amino acids. Germline V lookup: CDR1 SGDLS, CDR2 YYNGEE. V lost 1 base, J lost 10 bases, and 9 bases lay in between. CDR3 DNA sequence: TGTGCCAGCAGCGTACAGGGGCAGTCACCCCTCCACTTT. It codes for CASSVQGQSPLHF.

This clone was counted a single time. This CDR3 is CASSPYAVGLSSSYEQYF. The CDR3 coding sequence is TGTGCCAGCAGCCCTTACGCTGTGGGACTCTCGTCCTCCTACGAGCAGTACTTC. This chain joins TRBV7-9 and TRBJ2-7; weak D call: TRBD2 (6 bases). The germline V gene has CDR1 SEHNR and CDR2 FQNEAQ (reference sequence). CDR3 size: 18 residues. V was shortened by 5 bases and J by 0 bases, with 23 bases between the two germline ends.

The genes are TRBV11-1 and TRBJ2-1, with TRBD2 matching 8 bases. The germline V gene encodes CDR1 SGHAT and CDR2 FQDESV (reference sequence). The CDR3 covers 15 residues. J gave up 6 bases and V 3 bases, and 7 bases lay outside the gene matches. The CDR3 DNA is TGTGCCAGCAGCTTCGAGGTAGCGGGGCTCAATGAGCAGTTCTTC. Its translation is CASSFEVAGLNEQFF.

The rearrangement joins TRBV10-3 to TRBJ1-5; TRBD1 matches 11 bases. The germline V gene encodes CDR1 ENHRY and CDR2 SYGVKD. V shed 0 bases, J shed 5 bases, and the junction held 0 bases outside the gene matches. The length of the CDR3 is 15 residues. The DNA for the CDR3 is TGTGCCATCAGTGAGTCGGGACAGGGGGATCAGCCCCAGCATTTT. It translates to CAISESGQGDQPQHF.

This chain joins TRBV2 and TRBJ2-7; a possible D gene is TRBD2 (6 bases). CDR3 length: 15 residues. CDR1 is SNHLY and CDR2 is FYNNEI in the germline V gene. Trimming shortened V by 5 bases and J by 3 bases, and 17 bases separated the two germline ends. The CDR3 DNA reads TGTGCCAGCAGTAAAGAGGGGACTGCGCTCTACGAGCAGTACTTC. Amino acid sequence: CASSKEGTALYEQYF.

The DNA of the CDR3 is TGTGCCAGCTCCTCGGACAGGGTTAATGAAAAACTGTTTTTT. This sequence encodes CASSSDRVNEKLFF. This sequence joins TRBV27 and TRBJ1-4; 8 bases agree with TRBD1. The V segment lost 8 bases and the J segment 4 bases; nucleotides outside the gene matches: 6. There are 14 residues in the CDR3. CDR1 is MNHEY, CDR2 SMNVEV, per germline (reference sequence).

The chain couples TRBV10-3 to TRBJ2-3; 8 bases align to TRBD1. After removal of 0 bases from V and 4 bases from J, the junction contained 6 bases not matched to a gene. CDR1 and CDR2 (germline): ENHRY, SYGVKD. This CDR3 is 16 amino acids long. CDR3 residues: CAISESRAGGSDTQYF. The CDR3 DNA sequence: TGTGCCATCAGTGAGTCGCGGGCAGGGGGCTCAGATACGCAGTATTTT.

The CDR3 bases are TGTGCCAGCCGACTAAAGCTGGGCCAGGCGGATGAGCAGTTCTTC. It codes for CASRLKLGQADEQFF. The chain uses TRBV27 and TRBJ2-1; weak D call: TRBD2 (5 bases). Trimming stripped 8 bases from V and 8 bases from J, with 22 bases between. The CDR3 is 15 residues long. Germline CDR1 MNHEY, CDR2 SMNVEV (reference sequence).

A single count supports this clone. J is TRBJ2-6 and V is TRBV2; unclear D gene. Germline CDR1 SNHLY, CDR2 FYNNEI. CDR3 length: 14 amino acids. Deletions cut 7 bases from V and 0 bases from J, with 7 bases between. The CDR3 here is CASTGYSGANVLTF. Here the CDR3 DNA reads TGTGCCAGCACGGGTTACTCTGGGGCCAACGTCCTGACTTTC.

The rearrangement links TRBV9 to TRBJ2-2; no clear D. The germline V and J ends were trimmed by 0 bases and 0 bases, with 6 bases remaining between them. CDR3 length equals 15 residues. Germline V CDR1 and CDR2: SGDLS, YYNGEE. In nucleotides, the CDR3 is TGTGCCAGCAGCGTAGCTCTAACGAACACCGGGGAGCTGTTTTTT. It is translated as CASSVALTNTGELFF.